Presented here are 17 T cell receptor beta chains from one specimen sequenced in a study of T-cell reconstitution after alpha-beta-depleted transplantation in children. Molecular barcoding with unique molecular identifiers was used for the TCRbeta library. MiXCR, applied by TCRdb to the PCR reads, yields one record per CDR3 protein. The sample records roughly 670,000 distinct CDR3 sequences, approximately 14% being singletons. Material: PBMCs, obtained before TCRalphabeta/CD19-depleted stem cell transplant. These receptors came from a girl aged 2-10 years with congenital amegakaryocytic thrombocytopenia, due to receive a stem cell transplant.

CDR3 region: CSANGIVTDTQYF. The CDR3 DNA reads as TGCAGTGCTAACGGGATAGTCACAGATACGCAGTATTTT. The genes are TRBV20-1 and TRBJ2-3, with D possibly being TRBD2 (5 bases). CDR3 length: 13 residues. Per the germline V gene, CDR1 is DFQATT and CDR2 is SNEGSKA (reference sequence). The V and J ends lost 4 bases and 2 bases respectively, with 10 bases between them.

The chain combines TRBV5-1 with TRBJ2-5; TRBD1 aligns across 10 bases. This CDR3 comprises 15 residues. CDR1 is SGHRS and CDR2 is YFSETQ in the germline V gene. The ends lost 4 bases at V and 5 bases at J; junction bases unmatched: 8. The CDR3 here is CASSTTGTGEETQYF. The CDR3 coding sequence is TGCGCCAGCAGCACCACCGGGACAGGGGAGGAGACCCAGTACTTC.

Ten or more counts support this clonotype. This chain connects TRBV6-2 or TRBV6-3 to TRBJ2-1; TRBD2 matches 13 bases. Germline V gene data show CDR1 as MNHEY and CDR2 as SVGEGT. Germline trimming cut 2 bases from V and 4 bases from J; bases unmatched to any gene: 8. The CDR3 is made up of 18 amino acids. The DNA of the CDR3 is TGTGCCAGCAGTTACGGCGGACTAGCGGGAGTAGTGTACAATGAGCAGTTCTTC. Translated: CASSYGGLAGVVYNEQFF.

This clonotype came up many times. J is TRBJ2-7 and V is TRBV25-1, with D perhaps TRBD2 (5 bases). From germline, CDR1 is MGHDK and CDR2 SYGVNS. V was pared by 8 bases and J by 0 bases, with 8 bases between. CDR3 length equals 12 residues. In DNA, the CDR3 is TGTGCCAGCGGGAGCAGCTCCTACGAGCAGTACTTC. Its translation is CASGSSSYEQYF.

This chain connects TRBV20-1 to TRBJ2-3; 14 bases agree with TRBD2. After removal of 6 bases from V and 4 bases from J, the junction contained 9 bases not matched to a gene. The CDR3 extends over 16 amino acids. CDR1 is DFQATT, CDR2 SNEGSKA, per germline (reference sequence). This CDR3 is CSAEGLAGEIPDTQYF. The CDR3 coding sequence is TGCAGTGCGGAGGGACTAGCGGGAGAGATCCCAGATACGCAGTATTTT.

This clonotype was counted ten times or more. The rearrangement uses TRBV12-3 or TRBV12-4 and TRBJ2-7; 7 bases are a match to TRBD2. The CDR3 covers 15 residues. The trim removed 6 bases at V and 0 bases at J, leaving 8 bases unmatched. The CDR3: CASSPTGTISYEQYF. In nucleotides, the CDR3 is TGTGCCAGCAGCCCAACCGGGACTATCTCCTACGAGCAGTACTTC.

In its sample, this clonotype was seen many times. The chain carries TRBV2 and TRBJ2-3; D not resolved. In germline, CDR1 is SNHLY, CDR2 FYNNEI. Trimming removed 5 bases from V and 2 bases from J, with 14 bases in between. The CDR3 extends over 15 amino acids. In DNA, the CDR3 is TGTGCCAGCAGTTCCACGCGGCTCGTCACAGATACGCAGTATTTT. Its protein is CASSSTRLVTDTQYF. Together with reference TRBV2 and TRBJ2-3, the CDR3 gives the full variable domain: EPEVTQTPSHQVTQMGQEVILRCVPISNHLYFYWYRQILGQKVEFLVSFYNNEISEKSEIFDDQFSVERPDGSNFTLKIRSTKLEDSAMYFCASSSTRLVTDTQYFGPGTRLTVL.

This clonotype has a count of ten or more. The chain recombines TRBV20-1 with TRBJ2-4; D may be TRBD2 (6 bases). Trimming shortened V by 3 bases and J by 3 bases, and 12 bases separated the two germline ends. The CDR3 has 14 residues. CDR1 is DFQATT, CDR2 SNEGSKA, per germline (reference sequence). The CDR3, as DNA: TGCAGTGCTAGTTCTGACGGGGGCAAAAACATTCAGTACTTC. It codes for CSASSDGGKNIQYF.

In its sample, this clonotype was seen a few times. This chain joins TRBV5-1 and TRBJ2-1; D is perhaps TRBD2 (6 bases). The CDR3 runs to 13 residues. CDR1 is SGHRS and CDR2 is YFSETQ in the germline V gene. Trimming shortened V by 3 bases and J by 8 bases, and 12 bases separated the two germline ends. The DNA for the CDR3 is TGCGCCAGCAGCTCGACTAGGAGCTATGAGCAGTTCTTC. It encodes CASSSTRSYEQFF. Full variable domain (outside the CDR3, taken from reference TRBV5-1 and TRBJ2-1): KAGVTQTPRYLIKTRGQQVTLSCSPISGHRSVSWYQQTPGQGLQFLFEYFSETQRNKGNFPGRFSGRQFSNSRSEMNVSTLELGDSALYLCASSSTRSYEQFFGPGTRLTVL.

The gene calls are TRBV11-2 and TRBJ2-2; TRBD2 aligns across 14 bases. Unmatched junction bases numbered 13, after V lost 5 bases and J lost 5 bases. CDR3 length: 19 residues. Germline CDR1 and CDR2: SGHAT and FQNNGV. The CDR3 DNA follows: TGTGCCAGCAGCCACCGACTAGCGGGAGGGCCTCCGCATACCGGGGAGCTGTTTTTT. Its translation is CASSHRLAGGPPHTGELFF.

This clonotype turned up a few times. This sequence joins TRBV29-1 and TRBJ2-4; a possible D gene is TRBD1 (5 bases). The germline gives CDR1 SQVTM, CDR2 ANQGSEA. The CDR3 contains 13 residues. V was pared by 7 bases and J by 2 bases, with 12 bases between. CDR3 nucleotide sequence: TGCAGCGCTGGGGCAGCAACCAAAAACATTCAGTACTTC. It is translated as CSAGAATKNIQYF.

This clonotype has more than one count but fewer than ten. The CDR3 here is CSASPESSTDTQYF. In DNA form, the CDR3 reads TGCAGTGCTAGTCCGGAGTCTAGCACAGATACGCAGTATTTT. This sequence joins TRBV20-1 and TRBJ2-3, with D uncertain. V was shortened by 3 bases and J by 0 bases, with 10 bases between the two germline ends. The length of the CDR3 is 14 residues. CDR1 is DFQATT and CDR2 is SNEGSKA in the germline V gene (reference sequence).

There are many counts of this clonotype. CDR3 region: CASSSLRQETQYF. The CDR3 DNA is TGTGCCAGCAGCTCCCTTCGCCAAGAGACCCAGTACTTC. This chain joins TRBV7-8 and TRBJ2-5; no reliable D call. CDR3 size: 13 residues. V was clipped by 4 bases and J by 1 base, with 7 bases between them. Germline V gene data show CDR1 as SGHVS and CDR2 as FQNEAQ.

In its sample, this clonotype was seen a few times. V gene TRBV27 combines with J gene TRBJ2-4; 7 bases align to TRBD2. V lost 2 bases and J lost 8; bases outside the gene matches: 9. The germline V gene encodes CDR1 MNHEY and CDR2 SMNVEV (reference sequence). There are 15 residues in the CDR3. CDR3 DNA sequence: TGTGCCAGCAGTTTAGTGGGATCTGGGAGGGACATTCAGTACTTC. Amino acid sequence: CASSLVGSGRDIQYF.

This chain links TRBV20-1 with TRBJ2-1, with a possible D match to TRBD2 (6 bases). This CDR3 is built from 15 residues. V lost 5 bases and J 3 bases, leaving 17 bases between the germline ends. Germline V gene data show CDR1 as DFQATT and CDR2 as SNEGSKA (reference sequence). DNA of the CDR3: TGCAGTGCTCGACCCCCGGGACTCCACTACAATGAGCAGTTCTTC. The encoded protein is CSARPPGLHYNEQFF.

This clonotype was observed at least ten times. This rearrangement joins TRBV5-1 to TRBJ1-2; a possible D gene is TRBD1 (6 bases). Germline lookup yields CDR1 SGHRS and CDR2 YFSETQ. This CDR3 spans 16 amino acids. V gave up 0 bases and J gave up 1 base, with 13 bases separating them. The CDR3, as DNA: TGCGCCAGCAGCTTGGAGGTGGGACATATTAACTATGGCTACACCTTC. Translated, it gives CASSLEVGHINYGYTF. The whole variable domain, remainder taken from reference TRBV5-1 and TRBJ1-2, is KAGVTQTPRYLIKTRGQQVTLSCSPISGHRSVSWYQQTPGQGLQFLFEYFSETQRNKGNFPGRFSGRQFSNSRSEMNVSTLELGDSALYLCASSLEVGHINYGYTFGSGTRLTVV.

This clonotype was recorded many times. The chain couples TRBV20-1 to TRBJ2-7, with D possibly being TRBD2 (6 bases). The germline V and J ends were trimmed by 3 bases and 1 base, with 16 bases remaining between them. The CDR3 sequence is 15 residues long. Germline V gene sequence: CDR1 DFQATT, CDR2 SNEGSKA (reference sequence). The chain's CDR3 is CSASRPGVGSYEQYF. The CDR3 coding sequence is TGCAGTGCTAGTAGGCCGGGAGTCGGATCCTACGAGCAGTACTTC.